This T cell receptor (beta chain) stems from a study of Ad26.COV2.S vaccination and SARS-CoV-2 variants. Study observations and caveats: Possibly, TCR breadth and depth analyses underestimated total T cell responses. Vaccine recipients posted higher spike-specific TCR breadth than their placebo counterparts.

CDR1 and CDR2 from the germline V gene are GTSNPN and SVGIG (reference sequence). With 0 bases removed from V and 3 bases from J, the gap between germline ends came to 3 bases. CDR3 size: 13 residues. Comments on this clone: The antigen is undetermined.

Clones were sequenced by immunoSEQ multiplex PCR, and TCRdb holds only the in-frame ones, with some missing. In the table there are about 400,000 clones, roughly four fifths of which are singletons. Specified treatment: some 20 received Ad26.COV2.S at low or high dose, single or two shots; about five received placebo; per-sample allocation not given. The study sampled participants on day 63 after the first vaccine or placebo injection. In Boston, an adult donor aged 18-55 years took part. Sequencing used peripheral blood, obtained in a trial of Ad26.COV2.S vaccine versus placebo. The source is a person aged 18-60 years who received the Ad26.COV2.S COVID-19 vaccine or a placebo. The J gene is TRBJ2-6, the V gene TRBV30; D remains ambiguous. This CDR3 reads CAWSVGGANVLTF. In nucleotides, the CDR3 is TGTGCCTGGAGTGTGGGTGGGGCCAACGTCCTGACTTTC.